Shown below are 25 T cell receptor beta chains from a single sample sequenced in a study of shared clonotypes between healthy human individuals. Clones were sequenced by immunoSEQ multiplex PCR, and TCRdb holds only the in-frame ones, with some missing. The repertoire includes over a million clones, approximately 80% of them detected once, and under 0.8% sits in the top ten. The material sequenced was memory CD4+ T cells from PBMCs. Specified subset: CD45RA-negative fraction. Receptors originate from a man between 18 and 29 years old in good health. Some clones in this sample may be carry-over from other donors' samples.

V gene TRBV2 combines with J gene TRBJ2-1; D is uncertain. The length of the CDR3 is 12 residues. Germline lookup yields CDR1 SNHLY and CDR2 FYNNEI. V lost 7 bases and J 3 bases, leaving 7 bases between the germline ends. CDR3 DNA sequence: TGTGCCAGCACCGCCGACTACAATGAGCAGTTCTTC. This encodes CASTADYNEQFF.

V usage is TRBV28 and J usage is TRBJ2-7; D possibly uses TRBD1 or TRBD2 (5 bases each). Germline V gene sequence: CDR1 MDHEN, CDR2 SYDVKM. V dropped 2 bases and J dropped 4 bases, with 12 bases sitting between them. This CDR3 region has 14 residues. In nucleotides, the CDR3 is TGTGCCAGCAGTTTAAGTGAGGGGCGGTACGAGCAGTACTTC. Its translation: CASSLSEGRYEQYF.

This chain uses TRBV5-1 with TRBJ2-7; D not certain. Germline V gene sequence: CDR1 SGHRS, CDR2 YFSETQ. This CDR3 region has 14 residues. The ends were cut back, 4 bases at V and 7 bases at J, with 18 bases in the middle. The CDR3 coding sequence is TGCGCCAGCAGCCCACGTCCCGGAATAGGGGAGCAGTACTTC. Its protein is CASSPRPGIGEQYF.

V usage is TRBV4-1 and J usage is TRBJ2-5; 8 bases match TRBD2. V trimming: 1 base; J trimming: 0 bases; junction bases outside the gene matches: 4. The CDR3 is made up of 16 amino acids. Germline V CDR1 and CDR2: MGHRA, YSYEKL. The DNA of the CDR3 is TGCGCCAGCAGCCAAGGGGCTAGCGGGCACCAAGAGACCCAGTACTTC. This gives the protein CASSQGASGHQETQYF.

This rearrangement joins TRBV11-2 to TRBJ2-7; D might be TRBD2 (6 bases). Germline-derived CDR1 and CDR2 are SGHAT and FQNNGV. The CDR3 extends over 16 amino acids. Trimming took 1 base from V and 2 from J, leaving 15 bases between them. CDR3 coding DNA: TGTGCCAGCAGCTTAGGCGGCGCGGGAATTACCTACGAGCAGTACTTC. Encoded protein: CASSLGGAGITYEQYF.

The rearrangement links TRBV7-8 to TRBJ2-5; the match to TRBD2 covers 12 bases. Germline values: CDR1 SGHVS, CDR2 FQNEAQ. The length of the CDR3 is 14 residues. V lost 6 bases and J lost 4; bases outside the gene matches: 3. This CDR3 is CASSSSGRGETQYF. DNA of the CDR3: TGTGCCAGCAGTTCTAGCGGGAGGGGAGAGACCCAGTACTTC.

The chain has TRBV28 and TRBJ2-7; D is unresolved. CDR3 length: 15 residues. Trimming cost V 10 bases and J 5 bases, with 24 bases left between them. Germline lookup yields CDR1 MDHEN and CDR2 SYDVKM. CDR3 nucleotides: TGTGCCACCGGCCTTCACACGCTGACCCAGGACGAGCAGTACTTC. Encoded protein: CATGLHTLTQDEQYF.

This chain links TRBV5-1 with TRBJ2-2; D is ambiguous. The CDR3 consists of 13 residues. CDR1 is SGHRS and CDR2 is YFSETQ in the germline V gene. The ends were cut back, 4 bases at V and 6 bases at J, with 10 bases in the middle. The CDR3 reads CASSPAGSGELFF. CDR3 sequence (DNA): TGCGCCAGCAGCCCCGCCGGATCCGGGGAGCTGTTTTTT.

CDR3 sequence: CASSPPGSYEQYF. As DNA, the CDR3 is TGTGCCAGCAGCCCTCCGGGTTCCTACGAGCAGTACTTC. The V and J genes are TRBV6-1 and TRBJ2-7; no definite D call. V lost 6 bases and J lost 1, with 10 bases in between. Germline CDR1 reads MNHNS; CDR2 reads SASEGT. The CDR3 is 13 residues long.

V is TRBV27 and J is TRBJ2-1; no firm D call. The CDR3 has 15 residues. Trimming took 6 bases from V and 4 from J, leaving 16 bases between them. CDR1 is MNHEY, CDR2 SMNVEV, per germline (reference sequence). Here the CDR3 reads CASSPRAPLYNEQFF. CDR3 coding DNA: TGTGCCAGCAGCCCCAGAGCGCCCTTATACAATGAGCAGTTCTTC.

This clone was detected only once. The CDR3 DNA sequence: TGTGCCAGCAGCTTAGCGGGACGGTCTGGCGGGGAGCTGTTTTTT. Translated, it gives CASSLAGRSGGELFF. This chain uses TRBV11-2 with TRBJ2-2; the D gene could be TRBD1 or TRBD2 (5 bases each). V lost 1 base and J lost 7, with 13 bases in between. Germline CDR1 is SGHAT and CDR2 is FQNNGV. CDR3 size: 15 residues.

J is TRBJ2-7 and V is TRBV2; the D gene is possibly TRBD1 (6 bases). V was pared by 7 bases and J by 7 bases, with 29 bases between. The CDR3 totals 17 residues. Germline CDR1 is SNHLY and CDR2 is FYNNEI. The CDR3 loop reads CASTQRTGHRSIWEQYF. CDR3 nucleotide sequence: TGTGCCAGCACCCAAAGAACGGGACACAGGTCGATCTGGGAGCAGTACTTC.

The CDR3 DNA reads TGTGCCAGCAGCTCGGACTCTCTGGATACGCAGTATTTT. Amino acids: CASSSDSLDTQYF. The chain is built from TRBV7-3 and TRBJ2-3, with D possibly matching TRBD2 (5 bases). Germline V gives CDR1 SGHTA, CDR2 FQGTGA. Trimming left V 4 bases short and J 6 bases short, with 11 bases between. The CDR3 consists of 13 residues.

CDR3 nucleotides: TGTGCCAGCAGTGTTTCATTAAGCGGGGGATACGAGCAGTACTTC. Protein sequence: CASSVSLSGGYEQYF. The rearrangement uses TRBV5-4 and TRBJ2-7; 8 nucleotides align to TRBD2. The CDR3 consists of 15 residues. Germline CDR1 reads SGHNT; CDR2 reads YYREEE (reference sequence). With V trimmed by 5 bases and J by 4 bases, 11 bases remained unmatched.

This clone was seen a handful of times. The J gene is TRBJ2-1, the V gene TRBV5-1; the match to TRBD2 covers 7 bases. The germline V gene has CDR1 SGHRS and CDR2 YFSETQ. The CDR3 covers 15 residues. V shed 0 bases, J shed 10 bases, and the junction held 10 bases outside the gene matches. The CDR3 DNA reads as TGCGCCAGCAGCTTGGTAACGGGAGGAGGCGGGGAGCAGTTCTTC. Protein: CASSLVTGGGGEQFF.

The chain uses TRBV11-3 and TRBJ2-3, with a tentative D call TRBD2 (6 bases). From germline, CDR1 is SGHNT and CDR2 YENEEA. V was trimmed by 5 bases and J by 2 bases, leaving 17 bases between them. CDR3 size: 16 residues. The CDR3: CASSGAGGIYTDTQYF. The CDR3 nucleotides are TGTGCCAGCAGCGGAGCAGGCGGGATATACACAGATACGCAGTATTTT.

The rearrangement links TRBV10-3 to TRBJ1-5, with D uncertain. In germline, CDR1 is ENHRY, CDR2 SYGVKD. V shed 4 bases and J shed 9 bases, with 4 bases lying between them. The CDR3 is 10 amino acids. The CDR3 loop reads CAISARPQHF. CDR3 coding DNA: TGTGCCATCAGTGCCCGGCCCCAGCATTTT.

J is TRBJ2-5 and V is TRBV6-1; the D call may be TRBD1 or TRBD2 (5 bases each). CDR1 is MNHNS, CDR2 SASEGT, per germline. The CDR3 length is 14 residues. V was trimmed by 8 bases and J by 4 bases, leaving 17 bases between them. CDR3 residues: CASGGRGSAETQYF. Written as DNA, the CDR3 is TGTGCCAGCGGGGGTCGAGGTAGCGCAGAGACCCAGTACTTC.

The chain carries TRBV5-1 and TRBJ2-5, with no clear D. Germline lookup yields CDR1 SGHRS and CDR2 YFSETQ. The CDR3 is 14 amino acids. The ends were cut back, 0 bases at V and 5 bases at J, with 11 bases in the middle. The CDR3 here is CASSLERVRETQYF. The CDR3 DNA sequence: TGCGCCAGCAGCTTGGAAAGGGTGCGCGAGACCCAGTACTTC.

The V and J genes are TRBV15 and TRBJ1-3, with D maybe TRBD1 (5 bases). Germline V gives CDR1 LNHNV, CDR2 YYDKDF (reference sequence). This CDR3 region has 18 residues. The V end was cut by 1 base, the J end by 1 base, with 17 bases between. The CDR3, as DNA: TGTGCCACCAGCAGAGCCCGAGAGGGGAAGAGGTCTGGAAACACCATATATTTT. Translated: CATSRAREGKRSGNTIYF.

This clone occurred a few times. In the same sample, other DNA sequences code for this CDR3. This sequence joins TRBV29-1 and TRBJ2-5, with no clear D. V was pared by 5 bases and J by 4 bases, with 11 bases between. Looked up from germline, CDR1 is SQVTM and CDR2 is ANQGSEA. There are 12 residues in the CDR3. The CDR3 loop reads CSVRQAPETQYF. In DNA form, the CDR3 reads TGCAGCGTTCGGCAGGCACCAGAGACCCAGTACTTC.

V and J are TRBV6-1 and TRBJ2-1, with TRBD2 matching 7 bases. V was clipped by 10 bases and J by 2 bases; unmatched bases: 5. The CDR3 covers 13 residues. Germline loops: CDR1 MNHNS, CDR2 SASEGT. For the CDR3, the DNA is TGTGCCATACCGGGGAGGGCCTACAATGAGCAGTTCTTC. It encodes CAIPGRAYNEQFF.

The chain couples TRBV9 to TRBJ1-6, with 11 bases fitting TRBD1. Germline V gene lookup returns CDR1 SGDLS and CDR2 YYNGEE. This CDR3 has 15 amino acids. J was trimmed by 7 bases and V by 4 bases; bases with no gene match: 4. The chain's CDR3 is CASSTGTGGNSPLHF. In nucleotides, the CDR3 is TGTGCCAGCAGCACTGGGACAGGGGGAAATTCACCCCTCCACTTT.

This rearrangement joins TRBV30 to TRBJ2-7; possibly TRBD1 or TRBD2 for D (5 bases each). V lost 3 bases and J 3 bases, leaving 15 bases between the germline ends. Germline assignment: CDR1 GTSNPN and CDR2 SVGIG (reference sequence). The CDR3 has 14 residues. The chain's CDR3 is CAWSQGRNLYEQYF. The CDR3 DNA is TGTGCCTGGAGCCAGGGACGGAACCTCTACGAGCAGTACTTC.

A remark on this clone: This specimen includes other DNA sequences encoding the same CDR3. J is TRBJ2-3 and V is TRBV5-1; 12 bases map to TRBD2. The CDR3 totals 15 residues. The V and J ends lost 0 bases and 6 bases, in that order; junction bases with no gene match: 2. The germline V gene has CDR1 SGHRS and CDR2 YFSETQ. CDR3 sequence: CASSLGLAGGDTQYF. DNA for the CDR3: TGCGCCAGCAGCTTGGGGCTAGCGGGAGGGGATACGCAGTATTTT.